The 8 T cell receptor beta chains reported below all come from one sample, sequenced in a study of beta chain features in type 1 diabetes. Every isolated RNA sample was fully reverse transcribed, so sequencing captured expressed TCRB transcripts. Sequenced by immunoSEQ multiplex PCR; TCRdb stores in-frame clones only, minus some. The table has around 430,000 clones, around 28% seen once; the top ten hold about 0.065%. Source material: naive CD4+ T cells from blood. The receptor source for this set is a man between 18 and 29 years old in good health.

The chain couples TRBV29-1 to TRBJ2-5; D could derive from TRBD1 or TRBD2 (5 bases each). CDR1 is SQVTM and CDR2 is ANQGSEA in the germline V gene. V was shortened by 5 bases and J by 5 bases, with 12 bases between the two germline ends. This CDR3 is 12 amino acids long. Written as DNA, the CDR3 is TGCAGCGTTCAGAGTGAGGGGGAGACCCAGTACTTC. This encodes CSVQSEGETQYF.

This chain connects TRBV19 to TRBJ1-4, with unresolved D. From germline, CDR1 is LNHDA and CDR2 SQIVND (reference sequence). The CDR3 covers 14 residues. V was clipped by 7 bases and J by 7 bases, with 16 bases between them. The DNA of the CDR3 is TGTGCCAGTATGGAGTACAGTTCCAGTGAAAAACTGTTTTTT. It specifies CASMEYSSSEKLFF.

This chain uses TRBV30 with TRBJ2-5, with D tentatively TRBD1 (6 bases). Per the germline V gene, CDR1 is GTSNPN and CDR2 is SVGIG (reference sequence). This CDR3 is 15 amino acids long. Trimming pared 0 bases from V and 1 base from J, leaving 12 bases between. This CDR3 is CAWSVGGRRQETQYF. CDR3 coding DNA: TGTGCCTGGAGTGTAGGGGGAAGACGCCAAGAGACCCAGTACTTC.

This clone was seen more than once but under ten times. The chain couples TRBV10-3 to TRBJ2-3; maybe TRBD1 (5 bases). The CDR3 totals 13 residues. Germline CDR1 ENHRY, CDR2 SYGVKD. Trimming took off 8 bases at V and 1 base at J, with 10 bases between the two ends. Here the CDR3 reads CAIAEGGTDTQYF. In nucleotides, the CDR3 is TGTGCCATCGCGGAAGGGGGCACAGATACGCAGTATTTT.

The chain joins TRBV6-1 to TRBJ2-3; D not certain. The CDR3 is made up of 11 amino acids. Looked up from germline, CDR1 is MNHNS and CDR2 is SASEGT. Trimming shortened V by 5 bases and J by 5 bases, and 5 bases separated the two germline ends. The CDR3 DNA reads TGTGCCAGCAGTTTTAGAGATACGCAGTATTTT. The encoded protein is CASSFRDTQYF.

This clone was recorded a few times. V and J are TRBV25-1 and TRBJ2-4; a possible D gene is TRBD2 (5 bases). This CDR3 comprises 16 residues. Trimming removed 1 base from V and 3 bases from J, with 13 bases in between. Germline CDR1 and CDR2: MGHDK and SYGVNS. The DNA of the CDR3 is TGTGCCAGCAGTGAATTTCGGGAATGGGACAAAAACATTCAGTACTTC. Protein sequence: CASSEFREWDKNIQYF.

This clone was counted only a few times. The chain is built from TRBV7-2 and TRBJ2-7; tentative D call: TRBD2 (6 bases). CDR1 and CDR2 from the germline V gene are SGHTA and FQGNSA. CDR3 length: 15 amino acids. Deletions cut 0 bases from V and 4 bases from J, with 13 bases between. CDR3 coding DNA: TGTGCCAGCAGCTTAGCGGCGGAGGGTTCTTACGAGCAGTACTTC. Its translation is CASSLAAEGSYEQYF.

There are a few counts of this clone. The V gene is TRBV10-3, the J gene TRBJ2-5; 7 bases fit TRBD1. The V gene's germline CDR1 is ENHRY and CDR2 SYGVKD. Trimming took 5 bases from V and 1 from J; bases not matched to a gene: 1. The CDR3 spans 13 residues. CDR3 region: CAISPGGQETQYF. CDR3 nucleotides: TGTGCCATCAGTCCAGGGGGCCAAGAGACCCAGTACTTC.